The 15 T cell receptor beta chains below were found in one sample sequenced in a study of blood T cell repertoires in COVID-19. Measured with immunoSEQ multiplex PCR; TCRdb has only the in-frame clones, and not every one. The repertoire includes about 210,000 clones, almost 85% of them detected once, and less than 6.5% sits in the top ten. The sequenced sample consisted of peripheral blood. These receptors were taken from a man aged 50 or older with COVID-19, enrolled during active disease.

The chain couples TRBV12-3 or TRBV12-4 to TRBJ1-5; D gene uncertain. V was shortened by 5 bases and J by 3 bases, with 8 bases between the two germline ends. The CDR3 consists of 13 residues. The CDR3 is CASSPGSNQPQHF. The CDR3 DNA reads TGTGCCAGCAGTCCCGGTTCCAATCAGCCCCAGCATTTT.

This rearrangement joins TRBV6-1 to TRBJ1-4, with D tentatively TRBD1 (6 bases). Germline values: CDR1 MNHNS, CDR2 SASEGT. The CDR3 is made up of 13 amino acids. Between the trimmed V and J ends, which lost 3 bases and 8 bases, there was a span of 10 bases. CDR3 nucleotide sequence: TGTGCCAGCAGTGAGGGACAAAAAGAAAAACTGTTTTTT. This translates into CASSEGQKEKLFF.

CDR3 DNA sequence: TGTGCCAGCTCATCGGAACTAGCGGGGGGATCACAGTTCTTC. Its translation: CASSSELAGGSQFF. The gene calls are TRBV18 and TRBJ2-1, with 12 bases identical to TRBD2. Unmatched junction bases numbered 9, after V lost 5 bases and J lost 13 bases. Per the germline V gene, CDR1 is KGHSH and CDR2 is LQKENI. This CDR3 has 14 amino acids.

The V and J genes are TRBV7-9 and TRBJ1-5, with TRBD1 identical over 10 bases. Germline V gene lookup returns CDR1 SEHNR and CDR2 FQNEAQ (reference sequence). The CDR3 contains 16 residues. The V gene end was trimmed by 0 bases and the J gene end by 7 bases; junction bases not matched to a gene: 6. This chain's CDR3 is CASSLAGQGSNQPQHF. The CDR3 bases are TGTGCCAGCAGCTTAGCGGGACAGGGGAGTAACCAGCCCCAGCATTTT.

This clone was found once. This rearrangement joins TRBV6-6 to TRBJ1-1; 9 bases agree with TRBD1. CDR1 MNHNY and CDR2 SVGAGI come from the germline V gene (reference sequence). J was trimmed by 8 bases and V by 7 bases; bases with no gene match: 11. The CDR3 loop spans 14 amino acids. The CDR3 DNA reads as TGTGCCAGCAAACCACCGGGACAGGGAACCGAAGCTTTCTTT. It translates to CASKPPGQGTEAFF.

This clone appeared a single time. The V call is TRBV7-6, the J call TRBJ2-3; TRBD1 aligns across 10 bases. This CDR3 has 16 residues. V was clipped by 1 base and J by 1 base; unmatched bases: 2. Germline V gene lookup returns CDR1 SGHVS and CDR2 FNYEAQ. CDR3 loop: CASSLGGTGGTDTQYF. The CDR3 region has the DNA TGTGCCAGCAGCTTAGGGGGGACAGGGGGCACAGATACGCAGTATTTT.

J is TRBJ2-5 and V is TRBV3-1 (or the pseudogene TRBV3-2); 14 bases agree with TRBD2. Germline loops: CDR1 LGHDT, CDR2 YNNKEL (reference sequence). The CDR3 spans 16 residues. The junction had 2 bases not matched to a gene; V was cut back by 4 bases and J by 1 base. The CDR3 loop reads CASSLGLAGGQETQYF. The CDR3 DNA reads TGTGCCAGCAGCCTAGGACTAGCGGGGGGCCAAGAGACCCAGTACTTC.

The chain carries TRBV28 and TRBJ2-3; no firm D call. CDR3 length equals 13 residues. Germline CDR1 reads MDHEN; CDR2 reads SYDVKM. Trimming took 5 bases from V and 2 from J, leaving 8 bases between them. CDR3 sequence: CASSIDLTDTQYF. The CDR3, as DNA: TGTGCCAGCAGTATAGATCTCACAGATACGCAGTATTTT.

The chain carries TRBV7-2 and TRBJ2-7; 8 positions agree with TRBD2. Germline lookup yields CDR1 SGHTA and CDR2 FQGNSA. The CDR3 is 15 amino acids. Germline trimming cut 3 bases from V and 0 bases from J; bases unmatched to any gene: 4. The CDR3 DNA is TGTGCCAGCAGCTTTCTAGCGGGTGACTCCTACGAGCAGTACTTC. This codes for CASSFLAGDSYEQYF.

The chain has TRBV11-2 and TRBJ1-1; no definite D call. V was pared by 7 bases and J by 2 bases, with 17 bases between. Germline values: CDR1 SGHAT, CDR2 FQNNGV. The CDR3 contains 15 residues. CDR3 nucleotide sequence: TGTGCCAGCAAGCGCGGAGGGTTTCCAAACACTGAAGCTTTCTTT. It yields the protein CASKRGGFPNTEAFF.

The chain has TRBV6-1 and TRBJ2-1; a possible D gene is TRBD1 (7 bases). The V gene's germline CDR1 is MNHNS and CDR2 SASEGT. There are 15 residues in the CDR3. The V end lost 1 base, the J end lost 4 bases, and 11 bases lay between the germline ends. The CDR3 DNA follows: TGTGCCAGCAGTGAAGTCGGGGGACAGTACAATGAGCAGTTCTTC. It codes for CASSEVGGQYNEQFF.

This clone was detected once. The V call is TRBV7-2, the J call TRBJ2-7; D is uncertain. The CDR3 is made up of 12 amino acids. V shed 4 bases and J shed 6 bases, with 10 bases lying between them. Germline CDR1 SGHTA, CDR2 FQGNSA. This CDR3 is CASSSQLSEQYF. In nucleotides, the CDR3 is TGTGCCAGCAGCTCACAGCTCAGCGAGCAGTACTTC.

This chain links TRBV3-1 (or the pseudogene TRBV3-2) with TRBJ1-2, with D unclear. The germline V gene encodes CDR1 LGHDT and CDR2 YNNKEL (reference sequence). The CDR3 loop spans 15 amino acids. Trimming left V 4 bases short and J 2 bases short, with 14 bases between. CDR3 sequence: CASSPSPVNNYGYTF. CDR3 sequence (DNA): TGTGCCAGCAGCCCGTCGCCAGTGAACAACTATGGCTACACCTTC.

The CDR3 loop reads CASSPPGGQTLHF. The CDR3 bases are TGCGCCAGCAGTCCCCCCGGGGGTCAGACCCTCCACTTT. This sequence joins TRBV5-1 and TRBJ1-6, with a tentative D call TRBD1 (5 bases). This CDR3 spans 13 amino acids. Germline CDR1 reads SGHRS; CDR2 reads YFSETQ. The V end was cut by 5 bases, the J end by 14 bases, with 17 bases between.

The J gene is TRBJ2-7, the V gene TRBV2; a weak D match, TRBD1 (5 bases). The V end was cut by 3 bases, the J end by 4 bases, with 13 bases between. The CDR3 totals 14 residues. In germline, CDR1 is SNHLY, CDR2 FYNNEI. The CDR3 nucleotides read TGTGCCAGCAGTGAGGCAGGGTCCCATTACGAGCAGTACTTC. Translating it yields CASSEAGSHYEQYF.